These 13 T cell receptor beta chains were all obtained from the same sample, sequenced in a study of cytomegalovirus exposure and HLA in healthy donors. PCR involved 60 Vbeta and 13 Jbeta primers. Sequencing was performed with immunoSEQ multiplex PCR; in TCRdb, only in-frame clones are kept and a portion is missing. The table shows roughly 160,000 clones, with roughly 67% occurring only once. What was sequenced was PBMCs. The receptors shown here come from a young woman in good health and CMV-seropositive.

V usage is TRBV6-6 and J usage is TRBJ1-2; 9 nucleotides agree with TRBD1. CDR1 MNHNY and CDR2 SVGAGI come from the germline V gene (reference sequence). The CDR3 runs to 14 residues. V dropped 4 bases and J dropped 4; count of bases not matched to a gene: 4. The CDR3: CASSWDRVGYGYTF. DNA for the CDR3: TGTGCCAGCAGTTGGGACAGGGTGGGCTATGGCTACACCTTC.

The chain has TRBV4-1 and TRBJ1-3, with 7 bases fitting TRBD1. Germline CDR1 MGHRA, CDR2 YSYEKL. V dropped 6 bases and J dropped 2; count of bases not matched to a gene: 7. CDR3 length: 15 amino acids. CDR3 nucleotides: TGCGCCAGCAGACACCCGAGGGGGCCTGGAAACACCATATATTTT. Amino acid sequence: CASRHPRGPGNTIYF.

This clone appeared a single time. The CDR3 nucleotides read TGTGCCATCAGCGGACAGTTGAACTATGGCTACACCTTC. This translates into CAISGQLNYGYTF. The chain is built from TRBV10-3 and TRBJ1-2; tentative D call: TRBD1 (6 bases). The germline V gene encodes CDR1 ENHRY and CDR2 SYGVKD. The CDR3 is 13 residues long. Trimming removed 6 bases at V and 2 bases at J, with 10 bases between.

Only a few counts were recorded for this clone. V gene TRBV19 combines with J gene TRBJ1-6; possibly TRBD1 for D (6 bases). The CDR3 length is 17 residues. V lost 5 bases to trimming and J lost 4 bases, with 18 bases between them. CDR1 and CDR2 (germline): LNHDA, SQIVND (reference sequence). CDR3 protein: CASSSTGPPKYNSPLHF. The DNA for the CDR3 is TGTGCCAGTAGTTCTACAGGGCCACCTAAGTATAATTCACCCCTCCACTTT.

V is TRBV30 and J is TRBJ1-6; D not certain. From germline, CDR1 is GTSNPN and CDR2 SVGIG (reference sequence). The CDR3 extends over 14 amino acids. The V and J ends lost 1 base and 11 bases respectively, with 15 bases between them. The CDR3: CAWSGALSGAPLHF. The CDR3 nucleotides are TGTGCCTGGAGTGGAGCCCTTTCGGGTGCACCCCTCCACTTT.

This clone was picked up a small number of times. J is TRBJ2-3 and V is TRBV27; D is possibly TRBD1 (6 bases). Trimming stripped 2 bases from V and 5 bases from J, with 14 bases between. This CDR3 spans 15 amino acids. Germline-derived CDR1 and CDR2 are MNHEY and SMNVEV (reference sequence). Here the CDR3 reads CASSLMGALVDTQYF. Written as DNA, the CDR3 is TGTGCCAGCAGTTTAATGGGGGCTCTGGTAGATACGCAGTATTTT.

The chain employs TRBV13 and TRBJ1-3; D not resolved. V was pared by 3 bases and J by 0 bases, with 12 bases between. Germline values: CDR1 PRHDT, CDR2 FYEKMQ (reference sequence). This CDR3 is 16 amino acids long. The CDR3 DNA follows: TGTGCCAGCAGCTTCCCCCTCCGTAGCTCTGGAAACACCATATATTTT. Translation gives CASSFPLRSSGNTIYF.

J is TRBJ2-1 and V is TRBV4-3; 10 nucleotides match TRBD2. V was pared by 5 bases and J by 4 bases, with 11 bases of the junction left unmatched. Germline CDR1 LGHNA, CDR2 YSLEER. CDR3 size: 17 residues. CDR3 coding DNA: TGCGCCAGCAGCAAGGGAGGGGATAGCGGGGGGTACAATGAGCAGTTCTTC. Residues: CASSKGGDSGGYNEQFF.

The rearrangement links TRBV7-6 to TRBJ2-5, with 9 bases matching TRBD1. This CDR3 spans 17 amino acids. V gave up 0 bases and J gave up 0 bases; unmatched junction bases: 5. The V gene's germline CDR1 is SGHVS and CDR2 FNYEAQ. The CDR3 protein is CASSLAGQGMDQETQYF. The CDR3, as DNA: TGTGCCAGCAGCTTAGCGGGACAGGGTATGGACCAAGAGACCCAGTACTTC.

V usage is TRBV7-9 and J usage is TRBJ2-7; D not resolved. The CDR3 is 14 residues long. Germline V lookup: CDR1 SEHNR, CDR2 FQNEAQ (reference sequence). V lost 1 base and J 4 bases, leaving 11 bases between the germline ends. The CDR3 reads CASSLEESPYEQYF. In DNA form, the CDR3 reads TGTGCCAGCAGCTTAGAAGAAAGCCCGTACGAGCAGTACTTC. The full variable domain, in which reference TRBV7-9 and TRBJ2-7 provide the parts outside the CDR3, is DTGVSQNPRHKITKRGQNVTFRCDPISEHNRLYWYRQTLGQGPEFLTYFQNEAQLEKSRLLSDRFSAERPKGSFSTLEIQRTEQGDSAMYLCASSLEESPYEQYFGPGTRLTVT.

The J gene is TRBJ2-7, the V gene TRBV5-1; TRBD1 aligns across 7 bases. Losses at the gene ends were 0 bases for V and 5 bases for J; bases not matched to a gene: 5. This CDR3 contains 14 residues. Germline CDR1 is SGHRS and CDR2 is YFSETQ. DNA for the CDR3: TGCGCCAGCAGCTTGGGACAGGGCGCAAACGAGCAGTACTTC. It specifies CASSLGQGANEQYF.

The chain carries TRBV7-6 and TRBJ1-2, with a weak D call TRBD1 (5 bases). This CDR3 is 15 amino acids long. Trimming took 5 bases from V and 5 from J, leaving 18 bases between them. The germline CDR1 and CDR2 sequences are SGHVS and FNYEAQ. The DNA of the CDR3 is TGTGCCAGCAGCCCCAACGACAGAGACGGGTATGGCTACACCTTC. Translated: CASSPNDRDGYGYTF.

In its sample, this clone was seen once. This sequence joins TRBV9 and TRBJ2-1; 7 bases align to TRBD1. There are 14 residues in the CDR3. In germline, CDR1 is SGDLS, CDR2 YYNGEE. J gave up 5 bases and V 1 base, and 3 bases lay outside the gene matches. The CDR3 sequence is CASSVQGGHNEQFF. The CDR3 DNA is TGTGCCAGCAGCGTACAAGGGGGCCACAATGAGCAGTTCTTC.